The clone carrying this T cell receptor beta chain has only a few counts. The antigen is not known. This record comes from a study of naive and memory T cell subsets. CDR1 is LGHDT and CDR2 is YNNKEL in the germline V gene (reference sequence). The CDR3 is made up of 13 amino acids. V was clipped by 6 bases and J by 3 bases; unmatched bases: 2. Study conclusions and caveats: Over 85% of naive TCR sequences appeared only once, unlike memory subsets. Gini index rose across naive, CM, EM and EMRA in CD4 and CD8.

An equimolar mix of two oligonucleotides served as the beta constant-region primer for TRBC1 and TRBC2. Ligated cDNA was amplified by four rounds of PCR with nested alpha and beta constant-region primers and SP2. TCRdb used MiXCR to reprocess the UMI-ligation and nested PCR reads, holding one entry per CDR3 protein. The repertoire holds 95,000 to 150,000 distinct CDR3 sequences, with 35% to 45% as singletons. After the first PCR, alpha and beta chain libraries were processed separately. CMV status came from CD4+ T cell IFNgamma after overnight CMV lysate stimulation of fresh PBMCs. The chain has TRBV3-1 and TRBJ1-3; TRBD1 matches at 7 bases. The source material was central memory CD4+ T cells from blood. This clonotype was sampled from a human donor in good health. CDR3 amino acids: CASRQGNGNTIYF. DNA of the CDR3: TGTGCCAGCAGACAGGGGAATGGAAACACCATATATTTT.